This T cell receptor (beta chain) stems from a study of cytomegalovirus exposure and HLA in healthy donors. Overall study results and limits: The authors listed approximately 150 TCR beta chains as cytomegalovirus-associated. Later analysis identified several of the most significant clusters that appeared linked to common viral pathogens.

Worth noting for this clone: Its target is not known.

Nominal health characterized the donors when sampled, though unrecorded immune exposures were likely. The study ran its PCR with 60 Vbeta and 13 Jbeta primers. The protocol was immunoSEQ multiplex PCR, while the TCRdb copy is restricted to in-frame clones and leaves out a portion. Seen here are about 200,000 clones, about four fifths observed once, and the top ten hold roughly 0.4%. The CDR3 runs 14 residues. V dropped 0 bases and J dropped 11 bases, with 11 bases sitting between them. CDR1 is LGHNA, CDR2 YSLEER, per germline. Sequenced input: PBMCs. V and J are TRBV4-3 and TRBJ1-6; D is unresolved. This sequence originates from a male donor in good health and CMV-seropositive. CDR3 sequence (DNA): TGCGCCAGCAGCCAAGACGGGGATACGACACCCCTCCACTTT. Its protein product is CASSQDGDTTPLHF.